This entry is about one T cell receptor (beta chain). The sample originates from a study of blood T cell repertoires in COVID-19. Study in general: PBMCs, B-cell-depleted T cells, or T cells were the source of the cDNA or gDNA that made up the material.

This CDR3 is 15 amino acids long. Per the germline V gene, CDR1 is MNHEY and CDR2 is SVGAGI. Trimming removed 6 bases at V and 4 bases at J, with 16 bases between. In the authors' workflow: Counts of nucleated cells, estimated from reference gene primer amplification, were obtained. TCRdb's copy holds only in-frame clones and misses some; the assay was immunoSEQ multiplex PCR. V and J calls and clone size are as listed in that table; D and trimming were resolved from the DNA. Of about 87,000 clones in the sample, around 84% were seen once. The sequenced material came from peripheral blood. This receptor was taken from a man between 40 and 49 years old with acute or convalescent COVID-19. The J gene is TRBJ2-1, the V gene TRBV6-5, with D uncertain. CDR3 sequence: CASRKVGVNYNEQFF. The CDR3 nucleotides are TGTGCCAGCAGAAAGGTTGGAGTTAATTACAATGAGCAGTTCTTC.